The 14 T cell receptor beta chains below were found in one sample sequenced in a study of response to subunit inactivated influenza vaccine. Each CDR3 protein is one row after TCRdb ran MiXCR on the RT-PCR reads. This sample has 550,000 to 800,000 distinct CDR3 sequences, with over 11% found just once. The sequencing used PBMCs from blood, collected roughly 2 weeks before vaccination. The receptors come from a man aged 50-59 years who received an inactivated influenza vaccine.

This chain connects TRBV10-3 to TRBJ2-2; TRBD1 agrees at 12 bases. V shed 7 bases and J 4 bases; nucleotides not matched to a gene: 7. Germline CDR1 and CDR2: ENHRY and SYGVKD. The CDR3 runs to 16 residues. The CDR3 region is CAITGTGGVSTGELFF. The CDR3 region has the DNA TGTGCCATCACTGGGACAGGGGGCGTGAGCACCGGGGAGCTGTTTTTT.

The CDR3: CASRMGFKGSYEQYF. CDR3 DNA sequence: TGTGCCAGCAGGATGGGGTTTAAGGGGTCCTACGAGCAGTACTTC. This chain connects TRBV6-1 to TRBJ2-7, with a possible D match to TRBD1 (5 bases). The CDR3 has 15 amino acids. Germline lookup yields CDR1 MNHNS and CDR2 SASEGT. Trimming removed 6 bases from V and 1 base from J, with 16 bases in between.

There are many counts of this clonotype. The chain links TRBV5-6 to TRBJ2-1; D remains unclear. This CDR3 is 14 amino acids long. Deletions cut 0 bases from V and 5 bases from J, with 9 bases between. In germline, CDR1 is SGHDT, CDR2 YYEEEE. DNA for the CDR3: TGTGCCAGCAGCTTGGTTGTGGCTGACAATGAGCAGTTCTTC. Translating it yields CASSLVVADNEQFF.

The rearrangement links TRBV5-1 to TRBJ2-2, with D unresolved. V dropped 2 bases and J dropped 2 bases, with 13 bases sitting between them. The CDR3 covers 16 residues. Germline V gene sequence: CDR1 SGHRS, CDR2 YFSETQ. The DNA for the CDR3 is TGCGCCAGCAGCTTTTTTGCGGACCTAAACACCGGGGAGCTGTTTTTT. Translating gives CASSFFADLNTGELFF.

This clonotype turned up a few times. The rearrangement uses TRBV20-1 and TRBJ1-6, with TRBD1 identical over 7 bases. The CDR3 runs to 15 residues. Germline V lookup: CDR1 DFQATT, CDR2 SNEGSKA (reference sequence). Trimming took 4 bases from V and 9 from J; bases not matched to a gene: 12. The CDR3 is CSAKRRDRATSPLHF. The CDR3 DNA is TGCAGTGCTAAACGACGGGACAGAGCGACTTCACCCCTCCACTTT.

The rearrangement joins TRBV7-9 to TRBJ2-7; a weak D match, TRBD1 (6 bases). The germline gives CDR1 SEHNR, CDR2 FQNEAQ (reference sequence). V was pared by 5 bases and J by 3 bases, with 14 bases between. This CDR3 contains 14 residues. The DNA for the CDR3 is TGTGCCAGCAGCCCAGGGGTCGGATTCTACGAGCAGTACTTC. Protein product: CASSPGVGFYEQYF.

In its sample, this clonotype was seen a few times. This rearrangement joins TRBV29-1 to TRBJ2-3; D possibly uses TRBD1 or TRBD2 (5 bases each). Germline CDR1 and CDR2: SQVTM and ANQGSEA. Deletions cut 2 bases from V and 1 base from J, with 16 bases between. The CDR3 covers 16 residues. CDR3 amino acids: CSVELGSRGGTDTQYF. The DNA for the CDR3 is TGCAGCGTTGAATTGGGTTCGAGGGGTGGCACAGATACGCAGTATTTT.

This CDR3 reads CASSSLRGSGSYEQYF. In DNA, the CDR3 is TGTGCCAGCAGCTCTCTTAGGGGGAGCGGGAGCTACGAGCAGTACTTC. The V call is TRBV13, the J call TRBJ2-7; the match to TRBD2 covers 8 bases. Germline V lookup: CDR1 PRHDT, CDR2 FYEKMQ (reference sequence). This CDR3 spans 16 amino acids. Losses at the gene ends were 4 bases for V and 3 bases for J; bases not matched to a gene: 11.

J is TRBJ2-2 and V is TRBV9, with D perhaps assigned TRBD1 or TRBD2 (6 bases each). V was clipped by 4 bases and J by 6 bases, with 16 bases between them. Looked up from germline, CDR1 is SGDLS and CDR2 is YYNGEE. The CDR3 spans 15 residues. CDR3 region: CASSPLGRGAGELFF. The CDR3 coding sequence is TGTGCCAGCAGCCCACTTGGAAGGGGGGCCGGGGAGCTGTTTTTT.

V and J are TRBV5-1 and TRBJ2-5; TRBD2 might be the D (6 bases). V lost 3 bases and J lost 5, with 14 bases in between. This CDR3 region has 14 residues. Germline V gene sequence: CDR1 SGHRS, CDR2 YFSETQ. The CDR3 loop is CASSSGSGVETQYF. The CDR3 DNA is TGCGCCAGCAGCTCCGGGTCGGGGGTTGAGACCCAGTACTTC.

This clonotype was seen a few times. The V gene is TRBV20-1, the J gene TRBJ2-7; no clear D gene. V lost 3 bases to trimming and J lost 0 bases, with 6 bases between them. This CDR3 spans 12 amino acids. Germline V lookup: CDR1 DFQATT, CDR2 SNEGSKA (reference sequence). The CDR3 reads CSARVNSYEQYF. The CDR3 DNA is TGCAGTGCTAGGGTAAACTCCTACGAGCAGTACTTC.

This clonotype occurred many times. This rearrangement joins TRBV24-1 to TRBJ2-1; 9 positions agree with TRBD1. Losses at the gene ends were 7 bases for V and 4 bases for J; bases not matched to a gene: 7. This CDR3 comprises 15 residues. Germline V gene sequence: CDR1 KGHDR, CDR2 SFDVKD. CDR3 bases: TGTGCCACCAGCGCTCGGGACAGGGTTTACAATGAGCAGTTCTTC. This encodes CATSARDRVYNEQFF.

The chain recombines TRBV6-2 or TRBV6-3 with TRBJ1-2; the D gene is possibly TRBD1 (5 bases). Trimming shortened V by 6 bases and J by 7 bases, and 9 bases separated the two germline ends. Per germline, CDR1 MNHEY and CDR2 SVGEGT. This CDR3 is built from 11 residues. The CDR3 DNA is TGTGCCAGCAGCCTCGACAGTGGCTACACCTTC. It specifies CASSLDSGYTF.

The sample holds a few counts of this clonotype. This rearrangement joins TRBV10-3 to TRBJ1-2; D unclear. The ends were cut back, 6 bases at V and 4 bases at J, with 15 bases in the middle. The CDR3 is 14 amino acids. Germline CDR1 ENHRY, CDR2 SYGVKD. CDR3 amino acids: CAISNEGRTYGYTF. The CDR3 DNA reads TGTGCCATCAGCAATGAGGGCCGGACCTATGGCTACACCTTC.